The T cell receptor beta chain under discussion was sequenced for a study of T cell responses to AZD1222 COVID-19 vaccine. Profiled with immunoSEQ multiplex PCR; TCRdb holds only in-frame clones, not every one. The sample lists about 140,000 clones; roughly 92% were seen once. This clone was recorded once. This CDR3 region has 15 residues. The V end lost 2 bases, the J end lost 3 bases, and 13 bases lay between the germline ends. Germline assignment: CDR1 MDHEN and CDR2 SYDVKM. The genes are TRBV28 and TRBJ2-5; D perhaps matches TRBD1 (6 bases). Here the sequenced sample was peripheral blood, taken on day 0 of AZD1222 vaccination. The clonotype originates from an adult in good health. The CDR3, as DNA: TGTGCCAGCAGTTTAGGGGGCGCAGGAGAAGAGACCCAGTACTTC. This encodes CASSLGGAGEETQYF.